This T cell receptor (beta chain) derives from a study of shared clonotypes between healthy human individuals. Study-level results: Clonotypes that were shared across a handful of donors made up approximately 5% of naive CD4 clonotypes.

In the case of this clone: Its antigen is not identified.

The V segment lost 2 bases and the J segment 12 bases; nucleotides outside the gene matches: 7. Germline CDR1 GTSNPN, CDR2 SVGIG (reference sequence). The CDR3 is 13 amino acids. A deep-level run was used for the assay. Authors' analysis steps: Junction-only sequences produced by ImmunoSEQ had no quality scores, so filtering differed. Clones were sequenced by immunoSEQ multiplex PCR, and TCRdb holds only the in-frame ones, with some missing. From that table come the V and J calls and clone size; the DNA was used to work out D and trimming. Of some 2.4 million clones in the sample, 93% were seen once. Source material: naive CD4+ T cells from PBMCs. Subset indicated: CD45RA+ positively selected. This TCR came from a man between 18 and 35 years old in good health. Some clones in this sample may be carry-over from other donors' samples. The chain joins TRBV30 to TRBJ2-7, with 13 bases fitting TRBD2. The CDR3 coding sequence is TGTGCCTGGAGTCCTTGGACTAGCGGGAGCCCGTACTTC. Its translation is CAWSPWTSGSPYF.